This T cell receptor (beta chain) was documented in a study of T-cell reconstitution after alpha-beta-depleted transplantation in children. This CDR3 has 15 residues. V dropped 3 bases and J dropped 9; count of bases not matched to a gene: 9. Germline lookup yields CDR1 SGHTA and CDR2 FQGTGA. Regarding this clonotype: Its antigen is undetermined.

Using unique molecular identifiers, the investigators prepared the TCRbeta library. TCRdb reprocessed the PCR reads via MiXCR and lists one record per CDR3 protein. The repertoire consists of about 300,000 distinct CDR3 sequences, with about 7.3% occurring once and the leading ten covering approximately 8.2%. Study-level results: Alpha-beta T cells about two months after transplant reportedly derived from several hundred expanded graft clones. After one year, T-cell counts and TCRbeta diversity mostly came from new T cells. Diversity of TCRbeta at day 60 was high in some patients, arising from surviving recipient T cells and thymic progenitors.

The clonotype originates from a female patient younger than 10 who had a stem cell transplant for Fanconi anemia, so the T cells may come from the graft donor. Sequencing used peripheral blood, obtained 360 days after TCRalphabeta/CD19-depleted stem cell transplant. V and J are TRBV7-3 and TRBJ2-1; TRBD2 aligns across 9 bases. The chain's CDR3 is CASSFGGRGGGEQFF. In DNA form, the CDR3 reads TGTGCCAGCAGCTTTGGCGGGCGGGGGGGCGGTGAGCAGTTCTTC.